The 13 T cell receptor beta chains below come from one sample, sequenced in a study of blood T cell repertoires in COVID-19. Sequencing used immunoSEQ multiplex PCR; TCRdb keeps in-frame clones, though not all of them. Among 100,000 to 150,000 clones listed, 77% were seen once. The sequencing input was peripheral blood. These receptors all stem from a human donor in a cohort sampled during active COVID-19.

The J gene is TRBJ1-3, the V gene TRBV11-2, with D perhaps matching TRBD1 (5 bases). Germline V gives CDR1 SGHAT, CDR2 FQNNGV. Trimming shortened V by 5 bases and J by 1 base, and 21 bases separated the two germline ends. The CDR3 totals 18 residues. The CDR3, as DNA: TGTGCCAGCAGCCCACTCGGGGGGTCAGGTCAATCTGGAAACACCATATATTTT. Encoded protein: CASSPLGGSGQSGNTIYF.

This rearrangement joins TRBV15 to TRBJ1-4; weak D call: TRBD1 (5 bases). The germline CDR1 and CDR2 sequences are LNHNV and YYDKDF (reference sequence). The CDR3 is 16 residues long. The V end lost 0 bases, the J end lost 7 bases, and 15 bases lay between the germline ends. CDR3 in DNA: TGTGCCACCAGCAGAGATCTGCAGGTTAGGGGTGAAAAACTGTTTTTT. It codes for CATSRDLQVRGEKLFF.

The J gene is TRBJ2-5, the V gene TRBV10-1; TRBD2 matches 8 bases. Germline CDR1 and CDR2: WNHNN and SYGVQD (reference sequence). V lost 3 bases and J lost 2; bases outside the gene matches: 5. CDR3 size: 15 residues. The CDR3 reads CASSDSGLAQETQYF. The CDR3 DNA is TGCGCCAGCAGTGATTCAGGACTAGCTCAAGAGACCCAGTACTTC.

CDR3: CASSLEDGIYEQYF. The CDR3 DNA reads as TGTGCCAGCAGCTTAGAGGACGGGATCTACGAGCAGTACTTC. V and J are TRBV7-9 and TRBJ2-7, with D possibly being TRBD2 (5 bases). This CDR3 contains 14 residues. V shed 1 base and J shed 3 bases, with 10 bases lying between them. Germline lookup yields CDR1 SEHNR and CDR2 FQNEAQ (reference sequence). Supplemented by reference TRBV7-9 and TRBJ2-7, the full variable domain reads DTGVSQNPRHKITKRGQNVTFRCDPISEHNRLYWYRQTLGQGPEFLTYFQNEAQLEKSRLLSDRFSAERPKGSFSTLEIQRTEQGDSAMYLCASSLEDGIYEQYFGPGTRLTVT.

CDR3 coding DNA: TGTGCCTGGAGTCGGACTACGACCGGGGAGCTGTTTTTT. Its translation: CAWSRTTTGELFF. The chain employs TRBV30 and TRBJ2-2; a weak D match, TRBD2 (6 bases). This CDR3 contains 13 residues. The germline gives CDR1 GTSNPN, CDR2 SVGIG (reference sequence). Trimming stripped 2 bases from V and 5 bases from J, with 9 bases between.

The chain carries TRBV12-5 and TRBJ2-5, with unresolved D. With 5 bases removed from V and 4 bases from J, the gap between germline ends came to 11 bases. Germline V gene data show CDR1 as LGHNT and CDR2 as FRNRAP. The CDR3 sequence is 13 residues long. Written as DNA, the CDR3 is TGTGCTAGTGGTCCGAAGGAGCTAGAGACCCAGTACTTC. This codes for CASGPKELETQYF. Variable domain in full (rest from reference TRBV12-5 and TRBJ2-5): DARVTQTPRHKVTEMGQEVTMRCQPILGHNTVFWYRQTMMQGLELLAYFRNRAPLDDSGMPKDRFSAEMPDATLATLKIQPSEPRDSAVYFCASGPKELETQYFGPGTRLLVL.

This clone was counted only a few times. The chain is built from TRBV10-2 and TRBJ2-1; no firm D call. The V end was cut by 2 bases, the J end by 6 bases, with 5 bases between. CDR1 WSHSY and CDR2 SAAADI come from the germline V gene. The CDR3 covers 12 residues. The CDR3 reads CASSETSNEQFF. CDR3 DNA: TGCGCCAGCAGTGAGACTTCCAATGAGCAGTTCTTC.

The chain recombines TRBV18 with TRBJ1-5; TRBD1 might be the D (5 bases). Germline CDR1 reads KGHSH; CDR2 reads LQKENI. The CDR3 has 13 residues. Trimming cost V 2 bases and J 5 bases, with 7 bases left between them. In DNA form, the CDR3 reads TGTGCCAGCTCACCAGGAGGGGATCAGCCCCAGCATTTT. Protein product: CASSPGGDQPQHF.

Only one count was recorded for this clone. The rearrangement joins TRBV28 to TRBJ1-4; tentative D call: TRBD1 (6 bases). V lost 5 bases to trimming and J lost 4 bases, with 11 bases between them. CDR3 length equals 14 residues. CDR1 and CDR2 (germline): MDHEN, SYDVKM. The CDR3 loop reads CASSPRGGNEKLFF. The CDR3 DNA reads as TGTGCCAGCAGTCCAAGGGGGGGTAATGAAAAACTGTTTTTT.

The V and J genes are TRBV5-4 and TRBJ1-2; 10 nucleotides line up with TRBD1. With 6 bases clipped from V and 8 bases from J, the junction kept 4 bases outside the gene matches. The V gene's germline CDR1 is SGHNT and CDR2 YYREEE (reference sequence). This CDR3 has 12 amino acids. The CDR3 region has the DNA TGTGCCAGCATGACAGGGGGCAAAGGCTACACCTTC. Protein product: CASMTGGKGYTF.

The V and J genes are TRBV9 and TRBJ2-7, with D possibly matching TRBD1 (6 bases). From germline, CDR1 is SGDLS and CDR2 YYNGEE. The CDR3 spans 14 residues. V was shortened by 4 bases and J by 2 bases, with 13 bases between the two germline ends. The CDR3 nucleotides read TGTGCCAGCAGCTCCCGACAGGAGGCCTACGAGCAGTACTTC. Encoded protein: CASSSRQEAYEQYF.

This clone was seen a few times. The CDR3 sequence is CASSPGGGTEGSPLHF. CDR3 DNA sequence: TGCGCCAGCAGCCCCGGGGGCGGGACAGAGGGTTCACCCCTCCACTTT. This chain uses TRBV4-1 with TRBJ1-6; 7 bases line up with TRBD1. CDR3 length: 16 residues. After removal of 4 bases from V and 9 bases from J, the junction contained 12 bases not matched to a gene. Germline CDR1 and CDR2: MGHRA and YSYEKL.

The chain's CDR3 is CASRPDRVDEQYF. The CDR3 bases are TGTGCCAGCAGACCCGACAGGGTCGACGAGCAGTACTTC. This rearrangement joins TRBV6-6 to TRBJ2-7; 7 nucleotides align to TRBD1. This CDR3 region has 13 residues. CDR1 is MNHNY, CDR2 SVGAGI, per germline (reference sequence). Trimming removed 6 bases from V and 5 bases from J; junction bases left unmatched: 7.